Listed here is a single T cell receptor (beta chain). This entry belongs to a study of blood T cell repertoires in COVID-19. Turning to the study itself: From the United States, Italy and Spain came samples of acute and convalescent COVID-19. In each case, the material was cDNA or gDNA derived from T cells, B-cell-depleted T cells, or PBMCs.

Original analysis: The assay estimated nucleated cells by amplifying reference gene primers. The data were produced by immunoSEQ multiplex PCR, yet TCRdb's version contains in-frame clones alone and is incomplete. That table furnishes V, J and clone size, whereas the DNA furnished D and trimming. The table shows some 190,000 clones, with approximately 91% occurring only once. Sequencing was carried out using peripheral blood. The sequence derives from a man aged 25 to 40 with acute or convalescent COVID-19.

The CDR3 region has the DNA TGTGCCAGCAGACGCGACAGGGCAAGGAACACCGGGGAGCTGTTTTTT. As protein: CASRRDRARNTGELFF. The chain has TRBV7-3 and TRBJ2-2, with 7 positions matching TRBD1. The germline V gene has CDR1 SGHTA and CDR2 FQGTGA. V was pared by 6 bases and J by 1 base, with 8 bases of the junction left unmatched. The CDR3 extends over 16 amino acids.